Below are 25 T cell receptor beta chains sequenced from a single sample in a study of spatial heterogeneity in lung cancer. General study results and limits: How many expanded intratumoral alpha and beta TCRs were present tracked the tumor mutation count, which was a count of nonsynonymous mutations.

These receptors' antigens are unknown. As to time point: sample taken at primary tumor resection. TCRdb re-called the 5' RACE reads through MiXCR, storing one row per CDR3 protein. The sample yields around 9,700 distinct CDR3 sequences, roughly 7.4% seen once. Here the sequenced sample was lung tumor tissue, taken at surgery. The receptors here all came from a female donor with early-stage non-small cell lung cancer.

Regarding this clonotype: A much bigger clone sits one base away, suggesting this may be a read error. The size of this beta chain means little, since it is a stray read in a library made for alpha chains. The chain recombines TRBV20-1 with TRBJ2-3, with 10 bases lining up with TRBD2. Per the germline V gene, CDR1 is DFQATT and CDR2 is SNEGSKA (reference sequence). V trimming: 5 bases; J trimming: 6 bases; junction bases outside the gene matches: 8. The CDR3 runs to 14 residues. CDR3 coding DNA: TGCAGTGCTGGACAGCGGGGGGGTATGGATACGCAGTATTTT. It encodes CSAGQRGGMDTQYF.

This clonotype was observed many times. This beta chain was picked up by a library intended for alpha chains and is off target, so its count carries little meaning. The chain joins TRBV20-1 to TRBJ2-5; D gene unclear. This CDR3 spans 13 amino acids. The ends were cut back, 3 bases at V and 4 bases at J, with 12 bases in the middle. Germline V gene sequence: CDR1 DFQATT, CDR2 SNEGSKA (reference sequence). The CDR3, as DNA: TGCAGTGCTAGTGTGGGTGGGGTAGAGACCCAGTACTTC. The encoded protein is CSASVGGVETQYF.

With regard to this clonotype: Within a library made for alpha chains, this beta chain is off target, and its count is uninformative. V and J are TRBV12-3 or TRBV12-4 and TRBJ1-2; no firm D call. The CDR3 spans 12 residues. Trimming took off 2 bases at V and 2 bases at J, with 3 bases between the two ends. The CDR3 here is CASSLQNYGYTF. The DNA of the CDR3 is TGTGCCAGCAGTTTACAAAACTATGGCTACACCTTC.

This clonotype is judged medium-sized. A library prepared for alpha chains yielded this beta chain as an off-target read; its size is of little meaning. The chain employs TRBV20-1 and TRBJ2-5; 11 bases match TRBD2. V shed 6 bases, J shed 7 bases, and the junction held 10 bases outside the gene matches. This CDR3 comprises 14 residues. Germline CDR1 and CDR2: DFQATT and SNEGSKA (reference sequence). CDR3 sequence (DNA): TGCAGTGCCCAGATAGCGGGGGGGCCGGGGACCCAGTACTTC. This codes for CSAQIAGGPGTQYF.

By share, this clonotype counts as medium-sized. The library was prepared for alpha chains; this beta chain is a stray read, so its frequency means little. The CDR3: CASSSSTGNTGELFF. The CDR3, as DNA: TGCGCCAGCAGCTCCTCAACAGGGAACACCGGGGAGCTGTTTTTT. The chain couples TRBV5-1 to TRBJ2-2, with D tentatively TRBD1 (5 bases). V dropped 3 bases and J dropped 1 base, with 10 bases sitting between them. The CDR3 length is 15 residues. The germline V gene has CDR1 SGHRS and CDR2 YFSETQ.

Note on this clonotype: This beta chain is an off-target read within a library intended for alpha chains, so its frequency means little. This rearrangement joins TRBV6-5 to TRBJ1-2, with D unresolved. Germline V gene data show CDR1 as MNHEY and CDR2 as SVGAGI. The ends were cut back, 2 bases at V and 4 bases at J, with 11 bases in the middle. The CDR3 has 14 amino acids. CDR3 in amino acids: CASSYGQASYGYTF. CDR3 DNA: TGTGCCAGCAGTTACGGGCAGGCCAGCTATGGCTACACCTTC.

This clonotype was picked up many times. This beta chain came through as a stray read in a library set up for alpha chains, and its size says little. The rearrangement uses TRBV4-2 and TRBJ1-2, with D possibly matching TRBD1 (5 bases). The CDR3 length is 12 residues. With 11 bases removed from V and 4 bases from J, the gap between germline ends came to 14 bases. Per the germline V gene, CDR1 is LGHNA and CDR2 is YNFKEQ. The CDR3 here is CAFSGSAYGYTF. CDR3 nucleotides: TGTGCCTTCTCAGGGTCGGCCTATGGCTACACCTTC.

This clonotype appeared many times. The size of this beta chain means little, since it is a stray read in a library made for alpha chains. V gene TRBV6-1 combines with J gene TRBJ1-5, with D possibly TRBD1 on 5 matching bases. The V gene's germline CDR1 is MNHNS and CDR2 SASEGT. V shed 0 bases and J shed 0 bases, with 6 bases lying between them. This CDR3 contains 15 residues. CDR3 coding DNA: TGTGCCAGCAGTGAAGCGGGGCATAGCAATCAGCCCCAGCATTTT. Protein product: CASSEAGHSNQPQHF.

As concerns this clonotype: Little can be read into the size of this beta chain, an off-target read in a library designed for alpha chains. This rearrangement joins TRBV27 to TRBJ2-7; D unresolved. Per the germline V gene, CDR1 is MNHEY and CDR2 is SMNVEV (reference sequence). V dropped 1 base and J dropped 4 bases, with 14 bases sitting between them. The CDR3 runs to 15 residues. This CDR3 is CASSLYGQPGYEQYF. CDR3 nucleotides: TGTGCCAGCAGTTTATATGGTCAGCCCGGGTACGAGCAGTACTTC.

Notes on this clonotype: Since a much larger clone is just one base distant, this may be a read error. The size of this beta chain means little, since it is a stray read in a library made for alpha chains. The chain carries TRBV27 and TRBJ1-3, with a weak D call TRBD1 (5 bases). CDR3 length: 15 amino acids. Germline values: CDR1 MNHEY, CDR2 SMNVEV (reference sequence). The CDR3 spells CASSLYRSSGNTMYF. CDR3 bases: TGTGCCAGCAGTTTATACAGGAGCTCTGGAAACACCATGTATTTT.

Note on this clonotype: This clone may be a read error of a much larger clone one base away. Found in a library prepared for alpha chains, this beta chain is an off-target read, and its abundance has little meaning. CDR3: CASSSQNSNTGELFF. CDR3 in DNA: TGTGCCAGCAGTTCTCAGAACTCGAACACCGGGGAGCTGTTTTTT. This chain joins TRBV6-1 and TRBJ2-2; D is ambiguous. V was clipped by 5 bases and J by 0 bases, with 10 bases between them. The CDR3 has 15 residues. Per the germline V gene, CDR1 is MNHNS and CDR2 is SASEGT.

This clonotype was seen many times. Being off target in a library aimed at alpha chains, this beta chain has a size of little meaning. The chain links TRBV6-2 or TRBV6-3 to TRBJ1-1; D is perhaps TRBD1 (6 bases). This CDR3 is built from 12 residues. From germline, CDR1 is MNHEY and CDR2 SVGEGT. With 2 bases removed from V and 8 bases from J, the gap between germline ends came to 9 bases. This chain's CDR3 is CASSYHDREAFF. The DNA for the CDR3 is TGTGCCAGCAGTTACCACGACAGGGAAGCTTTCTTT.

In regard to this clonotype: This beta chain lies outside the target of a library built for alpha chains; its clone size means little. The chain links TRBV7-2 to TRBJ2-1; D not resolved. The CDR3 loop spans 13 amino acids. Per germline, CDR1 SGHTA and CDR2 FQGNSA. Trimming cost V 3 bases and J 10 bases, with 13 bases left between them. The CDR3 nucleotides are TGTGCCAGCAGCTTGTCTCCCACCCTCGAGCAGTTCTTC. This translates into CASSLSPTLEQFF.

This clonotype was counted ten times or more. Found in a library prepared for alpha chains, this beta chain is an off-target read, and its abundance has little meaning. This chain connects TRBV7-9 to TRBJ1-1; a weak D match, TRBD1 (6 bases). The CDR3 contains 14 residues. CDR1 and CDR2 from the germline V gene are SEHNR and FQNEAQ (reference sequence). The V end was cut by 8 bases, the J end by 5 bases, with 18 bases between. The CDR3 nucleotides are TGTGCCAGCGCCTCGGGGGCGGGAGGGACTGAAGCTTTCTTT. Translating it yields CASASGAGGTEAFF.

This clonotype was detected ten times or more. Since the library was made to target alpha chains, this beta chain is a stray read and its abundance is not meaningful. V usage is TRBV20-1 and J usage is TRBJ1-5; D unresolved. This CDR3 contains 14 residues. Germline CDR1 and CDR2: DFQATT and SNEGSKA (reference sequence). The V gene lost 4 bases and the J gene lost 4 bases, with 14 bases spanning the gap. This CDR3 reads CSAMTEQFNQPQHF. CDR3 bases: TGCAGTGCTATGACGGAACAGTTTAATCAGCCCCAGCATTTT.

Many counts were recorded for this clonotype. This beta chain slipped into a library made for alpha chains as a stray read, so its size is not meaningful. The chain uses TRBV20-1 and TRBJ1-2; D uncertain. V was clipped by 0 bases and J by 6 bases, with 14 bases between them. This CDR3 has 14 residues. Germline V gene data show CDR1 as DFQATT and CDR2 as SNEGSKA (reference sequence). The CDR3 DNA follows: TGCAGTGCTAGAGATCACAGTGGGGTTGATGGCTACACCTTC. It yields the protein CSARDHSGVDGYTF.

This clonotype has a count of ten or more. A library prepared for alpha chains yielded this beta chain as an off-target read; its size is of little meaning. This chain uses TRBV6-6 with TRBJ2-7; 11 bases are shared with TRBD2. With V trimmed by 2 bases and J by 3 bases, 9 bases remained unmatched. CDR1 MNHNY and CDR2 SVGAGI come from the germline V gene (reference sequence). There are 17 residues in the CDR3. CDR3 loop: CASSYLNRLAGSYEQYF. In nucleotides, the CDR3 is TGTGCCAGCAGTTACCTAAATCGACTAGCGGGGAGCTACGAGCAGTACTTC.

This clonotype is medium-sized in the sample. Within a library made for alpha chains, this beta chain is off target, and its count is uninformative. The V gene is TRBV7-3, the J gene TRBJ2-1; 10 bases fit TRBD2. Looked up from germline, CDR1 is SGHTA and CDR2 is FQGTGA. The CDR3 totals 16 residues. Trimming at V came to 2 bases and at J to 4 bases, leaving 5 bases not matched to a gene. The CDR3 nucleotides read TGTGCCAGCAGCTTAGGTCGACTAGCGGGTTACAATGAGCAGTTCTTC. This translates into CASSLGRLAGYNEQFF.

Ten or more counts support this clonotype. A library prepared for alpha chains yielded this beta chain as an off-target read; its size is of little meaning. The chain's CDR3 is CSARFGEGFTEAFF. In nucleotides, the CDR3 is TGCAGTGCTAGGTTTGGGGAGGGGTTCACTGAAGCTTTCTTT. The chain couples TRBV20-1 to TRBJ1-1; maybe TRBD1 (5 bases). CDR3 length equals 14 residues. Germline V lookup: CDR1 DFQATT, CDR2 SNEGSKA (reference sequence). V was cut by 3 bases and J by 4 bases, with 15 bases left in between.

This clonotype has at least ten counts. This beta chain turned up in a library designed for alpha chains; as an off-target read, its abundance says little. This chain joins TRBV7-2 and TRBJ2-1; TRBD2 is a possible D gene (6 bases). V was clipped by 5 bases and J by 3 bases, with 14 bases between them. The CDR3 sequence is 15 residues long. The germline V gene encodes CDR1 SGHTA and CDR2 FQGNSA. This CDR3 is CASSPRAGSYNEQFF. The CDR3, as DNA: TGTGCCAGCAGCCCGAGGGCGGGGAGCTACAATGAGCAGTTCTTC.

This clonotype is termed medium-sized. This beta chain is a stray sequence in a library constructed for alpha chains; its clone size is not meaningful. This chain uses TRBV20-1 with TRBJ2-7; 8 bases are a match to TRBD1. The CDR3 has 12 amino acids. Germline V gene sequence: CDR1 DFQATT, CDR2 SNEGSKA (reference sequence). J gave up 7 bases and V 5 bases, and 7 bases lay outside the gene matches. As DNA, the CDR3 is TGCAGTGCTTCGGACAGGGTAAGGGAGCAGTACTTC. Amino acid sequence: CSASDRVREQYF.

This clonotype was detected many times. The size of this beta chain means little, since it is a stray read in a library made for alpha chains. The gene calls are TRBV11-2 and TRBJ1-2; 8 nucleotides align to TRBD1. The junction had 16 bases not matched to a gene; V was cut back by 5 bases and J by 8 bases. Germline CDR1 and CDR2: SGHAT and FQNNGV. This CDR3 has 16 residues. As DNA, the CDR3 is TGTGCCAGCAGCCACGCGGGACAGGCCCCCTCGGGGGGCTACACCTTC. This encodes CASSHAGQAPSGGYTF.

This clonotype was detected ten times or more. The library was prepared for alpha chains; this beta chain is a stray read, so its frequency means little. The chain joins TRBV7-3 to TRBJ1-1; TRBD1 might be the D (5 bases). There are 14 residues in the CDR3. The germline V gene has CDR1 SGHTA and CDR2 FQGTGA. The ends were cut back, 5 bases at V and 6 bases at J, with 16 bases in the middle. This CDR3 is CASSPGTTGAEAFF. CDR3 in DNA: TGTGCCAGCAGCCCCGGGACCACTGGCGCTGAAGCTTTCTTT.

This clonotype was seen only a few times. This beta chain lies outside the target of a library built for alpha chains; its clone size means little. CDR3 residues: CASSLTRGLRTGELFF. The CDR3 nucleotides are TGTGCCAGCAGTTTAACGCGGGGGTTACGCACCGGGGAGCTGTTTTTT. The chain combines TRBV28 with TRBJ2-2; TRBD2 matches 7 bases. Germline-derived CDR1 and CDR2 are MDHEN and SYDVKM. Germline trimming cut 2 bases from V and 4 bases from J; bases unmatched to any gene: 7. The CDR3 is made up of 16 amino acids.

This clonotype was seen only a few times. This beta chain is off target for a library built for alpha chains, so its abundance means little. The chain couples TRBV7-9 to TRBJ2-7; D remains unclear. Germline CDR1 is SEHNR and CDR2 is FQNEAQ (reference sequence). V gave up 8 bases and J gave up 3 bases, with 11 bases separating them. The CDR3 totals 12 residues. CDR3 coding DNA: TGTGCCAGCGGAGACGGTAACTACGAGCAGTACTTC. The encoded protein is CASGDGNYEQYF.